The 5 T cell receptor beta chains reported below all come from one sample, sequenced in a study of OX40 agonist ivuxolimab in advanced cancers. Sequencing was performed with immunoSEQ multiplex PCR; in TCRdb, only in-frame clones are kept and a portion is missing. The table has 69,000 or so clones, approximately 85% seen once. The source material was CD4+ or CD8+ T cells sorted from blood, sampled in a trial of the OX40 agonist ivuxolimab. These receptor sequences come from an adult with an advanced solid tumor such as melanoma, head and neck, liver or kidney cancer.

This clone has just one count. For the CDR3, the DNA is TGTGCCAGCAGTCAGGCGGGACTAGCGGGAGCCTACAATGAGCAGTTCTTC. It encodes CASSQAGLAGAYNEQFF. This chain uses TRBV28 with TRBJ2-1; 14 bases map to TRBD2. The germline CDR1 and CDR2 sequences are MDHEN and SYDVKM. CDR3 length: 17 residues. V lost 5 bases to trimming and J lost 2 bases; unmatched junction nucleotides: 5.

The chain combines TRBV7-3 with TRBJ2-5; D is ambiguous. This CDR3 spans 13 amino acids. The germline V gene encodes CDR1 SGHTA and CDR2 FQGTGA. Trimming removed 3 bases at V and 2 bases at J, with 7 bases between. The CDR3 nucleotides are TGTGCCAGCAGCTTTGGATTGCAAGAGACCCAGTACTTC. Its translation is CASSFGLQETQYF.

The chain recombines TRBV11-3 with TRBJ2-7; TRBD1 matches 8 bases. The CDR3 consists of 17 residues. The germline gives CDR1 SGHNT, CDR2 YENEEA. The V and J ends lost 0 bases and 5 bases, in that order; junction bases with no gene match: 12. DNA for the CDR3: TGTGCCAGCAGCTTAGAGCAGGGGGCGTTTTGGCTCAACGAGCAGTACTTC. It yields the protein CASSLEQGAFWLNEQYF.

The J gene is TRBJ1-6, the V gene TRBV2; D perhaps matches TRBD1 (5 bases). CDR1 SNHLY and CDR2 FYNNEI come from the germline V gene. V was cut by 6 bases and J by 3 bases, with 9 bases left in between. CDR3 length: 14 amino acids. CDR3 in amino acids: CASRTALYNSPLHF. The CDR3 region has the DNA TGTGCCAGCAGGACAGCCCTCTATAATTCACCCCTCCACTTT.

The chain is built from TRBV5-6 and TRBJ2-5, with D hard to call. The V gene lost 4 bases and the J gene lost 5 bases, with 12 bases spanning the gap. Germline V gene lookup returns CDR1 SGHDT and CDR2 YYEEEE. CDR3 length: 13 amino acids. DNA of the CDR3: TGTGCCAGCAGCCCTCTAGAAAGGGAGACCCAGTACTTC. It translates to CASSPLERETQYF.